The sequence of this T cell receptor (beta chain) was determined in a study of blood T cell repertoires in COVID-19. About the research overall: Both acute and convalescent COVID-19 samples were obtained from the United States, Italy and Spain.

The V segment lost 0 bases and the J segment 8 bases; nucleotides outside the gene matches: 2. The CDR3 is made up of 14 amino acids. The V gene's germline CDR1 is KGHDR and CDR2 SFDVKD. Generated by immunoSEQ multiplex PCR, the TCRdb table keeps only in-frame clones and is missing some. The sample includes around 250,000 clones, 89% of them seen just once. Sequenced sample: peripheral blood. This receptor was identified in a woman in her 40s who had recovered from COVID-19. This chain joins TRBV24-1 and TRBJ1-3; 8 nucleotides match TRBD1. CDR3 sequence: CATSDLDRGDTIYF. CDR3 nucleotide sequence: TGTGCCACCAGTGATTTGGACAGGGGTGACACCATATATTTT.